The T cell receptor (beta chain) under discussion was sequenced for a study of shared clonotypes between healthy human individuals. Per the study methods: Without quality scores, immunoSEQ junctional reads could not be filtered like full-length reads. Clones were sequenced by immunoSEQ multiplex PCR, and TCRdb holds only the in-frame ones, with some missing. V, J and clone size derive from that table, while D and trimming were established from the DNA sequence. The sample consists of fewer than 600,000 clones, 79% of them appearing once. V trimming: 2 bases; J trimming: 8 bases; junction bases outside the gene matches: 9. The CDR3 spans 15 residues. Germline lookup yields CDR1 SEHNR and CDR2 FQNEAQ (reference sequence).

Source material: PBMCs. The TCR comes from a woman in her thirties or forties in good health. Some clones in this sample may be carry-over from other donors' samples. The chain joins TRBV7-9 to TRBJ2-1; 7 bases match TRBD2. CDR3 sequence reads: CASSLKGRAQDEQFF. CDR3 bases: TGTGCCAGCAGCTTAAAAGGGAGGGCCCAGGATGAGCAGTTCTTC.